This note documents a single T cell receptor (beta chain) sequence. As yet, its antigen is unknown. Clones were sequenced by immunoSEQ multiplex PCR, and TCRdb holds only the in-frame ones, with some missing. The repertoire holds roughly 91,000 clones, approximately 90% seen once, with less than 1% in the top ten. Trimming cost V 7 bases and J 2 bases; bases outside gene matches: 8. Germline CDR1 is MDHEN and CDR2 is SYDVKM. This CDR3 has 15 amino acids. The sample belongs to a study of OX40 agonist ivuxolimab in advanced cancers. Study details: Across the patients, intravenous ivuxolimab was delivered every 2 weeks at 0.01 to 10 mg/kg. Overall study findings and caveats: There were, on average, more expanded clones in CD8+ T cells than in CD4+.

People who had autoimmune disease history or systemic immunosuppression were excluded. The chain uses TRBV28 and TRBJ2-7; 10 positions agree with TRBD1. This TCR derives from an adult with an advanced solid tumor such as melanoma, head and neck, liver or kidney cancer. The sequencing used CD4+ or CD8+ T cells sorted from blood, collected in a trial of the OX40 agonist ivuxolimab. CDR3 residues: CASTLPGQGAYEQYF. The CDR3 DNA reads as TGTGCCAGCACCCTTCCCGGACAGGGGGCCTACGAGCAGTACTTC.